This is a list of T cell receptor beta chains from one sample in a study of cytomegalovirus exposure and HLA in healthy donors. Generated by immunoSEQ multiplex PCR, the TCRdb table keeps only in-frame clones and is missing some. Among around 200,000 clones, roughly 84% were seen once, and the ten largest hold over 1.1%. Specimen: PBMCs. The receptors derive from a girl aged 5 to 17 in good health and CMV-seronegative. Each CDR3 is given with its conserved first and last residue. Each record gives: V gene, J gene, clone size, D gene, CDR3 protein, CDR3 DNA. A D gene is named only where the DNA matches it firmly. Only part of the rows carry a size: once, few, many, or a class if the clone is expanded.

>TRBV19|TRBJ2-7|.|TRBD1
CASSMGQGVGYEQYF
TGTGCCAGTAGTATGGGGCAGGGGGTAGGTTACGAGCAGTACTTC
>TRBV1|TRBJ2-1|.|.
CTSSPPPGDRNEQFF
TGCACCAGCAGCCCCCCCCCGGGGGACCGGAATGAGCAGTTCTTC
>TRBV6-1|TRBJ1-1|few|TRBD1
CASSELPGQRNTEAFF
TGTGCCAGCAGTGAACTGCCGGGACAGAGAAACACTGAAGCTTTCTTT
>TRBV5-1|TRBJ2-1|once|TRBD2
CASSLETSGRRFF
TGCGCCAGCAGCTTGGAGACTAGCGGACGCCGGTTCTTC
>TRBV5-4|TRBJ1-2|once|TRBD1
CASSSQGHGYTF
TGTGCCAGCAGCTCACAGGGGCACGGCTACACCTTC
>TRBV7-9|TRBJ2-3|.|TRBD1
CASSLEGQGFLDTQYF
TGTGCCAGCAGCTTAGAGGGACAGGGTTTTTTGGATACGCAGTATTTT
>TRBV19|TRBJ2-7|.|.
CASTESGTAYEQYF
TGTGCCAGTACCGAATCCGGGACTGCCTACGAGCAGTACTTC
>TRBV6-5|TRBJ2-7|.|.
CASNGGSPYEQYF
TGTGCCAGCAACGGAGGGAGCCCCTACGAGCAGTACTTC
>TRBV6-5|TRBJ1-3|.|.
CASKNGVDGNTIYF
TGTGCCAGCAAAAACGGGGTCGATGGAAACACCATATATTTT
>TRBV18|TRBJ2-7|few|TRBD1
CASSRQGADREQYF
TGTGCCAGCTCAAGACAGGGGGCCGATCGCGAGCAGTACTTC
>TRBV5-6|TRBJ2-1|.|.
CASSLVGRSNEQFF
TGTGCCAGCAGCTTGGTCGGGAGATCTAATGAGCAGTTCTTC
>TRBV5-6|TRBJ1-1|.|.
CASSLAMQNTEAFF
TGTGCCAGCAGCTTGGCTATGCAGAACACTGAAGCTTTCTTT
>TRBV5-4|TRBJ2-6|few|TRBD2
CASIAGMPGANVLTF
TGTGCCAGCATAGCGGGAATGCCTGGGGCCAACGTCCTGACTTTC
>TRBV13|TRBJ2-2|once|TRBD2
CASSSAGADTGELFF
TGTGCCAGCAGCTCAGCGGGAGCGGACACCGGGGAGCTGTTTTTT
>TRBV6-5|TRBJ1-2|.|TRBD1
CASSYGGRGNGYTF
TGTGCCAGCAGTTACGGAGGCAGGGGGAATGGCTACACCTTC
>TRBV28|TRBJ2-7|once|.
CASSVISGSRRSSYEQYF
TGTGCCAGCAGTGTGATATCCGGGTCCAGGAGGAGTTCCTACGAGCAGTACTTC
>TRBV14|TRBJ2-2|.|.
CASSRSRGRLSGELFF
TGTGCCAGCAGCCGTTCCAGGGGGAGGCTGTCCGGGGAGCTGTTTTTT
>TRBV28|TRBJ1-3|.|.
CASSLTRLDTIYF
TGTGCCAGCAGCTTAACTCGTCTGGACACCATATATTTT
>TRBV6-5|TRBJ1-2|.|.
CASSYGLLSYGYTF
TGTGCCAGCAGTTATGGTCTACTATCATATGGCTACACCTTC
>TRBV7-3|TRBJ2-7|.|TRBD1
CASSRQGSYEQYF
TGTGCCAGCAGCCGACAGGGGAGCTACGAGCAGTACTTC
>TRBV5-1|TRBJ2-1|.|TRBD2
CASSSGLAGPNEQFF
TGCGCCAGCAGCTCGGGACTAGCGGGCCCCAATGAGCAGTTCTTC
>TRBV5-1|TRBJ2-7|.|.
CASSLEVSAYEQYF
TGCGCCAGCAGCTTGGAAGTCAGTGCATACGAGCAGTACTTC
>TRBV18|TRBJ2-5|.|.
CASSPFHSTPVETQYF
TGTGCCAGCTCACCGTTCCACTCGACTCCTGTAGAGACCCAGTACTTC
>TRBV5-1|TRBJ2-3|.|TRBD2
CASSRATSGSTDTQYF
TGCGCCAGCAGCCGTGCTACTAGCGGCTCCACAGATACGCAGTATTTT
>TRBV5-1|TRBJ2-7|once|.
CASSSRRSSYEQYF
TGCGCCAGCAGCTCCCGGCGGAGTTCCTACGAGCAGTACTTC
>TRBV27|TRBJ2-7|.|.
CASKTTTMGEQYF
TGTGCCAGCAAAACTACAACTATGGGTGAGCAGTACTTC
>TRBV27|TRBJ2-3|.|TRBD2
CASIIRDYLTDTQYF
TGTGCCAGCATCATAAGGGACTACCTCACAGATACGCAGTATTTT
>TRBV18|TRBJ2-5|.|.
CASSPFDFSGETQYF
TGTGCCAGCTCACCATTTGACTTTTCGGGAGAGACCCAGTACTTC
>TRBV5-1|TRBJ2-3|.|.
CASSFERLRTDTQYF
TGCGCCAGCAGCTTCGAGCGACTGCGCACAGATACGCAGTATTTT
>TRBV28|TRBJ2-5|.|.
CASSLTRRLETQYF
TGTGCCAGCAGTCTGACGCGCAGGCTGGAGACCCAGTACTTC
>TRBV19|TRBJ1-1|.|.
CASRQNRLDTEAFF
TGTGCCAGTAGACAAAACCGACTTGACACTGAAGCTTTCTTT
>TRBV7-2|TRBJ2-3|few|TRBD2
CASSLPLRGGITDTQYF
TGTGCCAGCAGTTTACCCTTGCGGGGGGGAATCACAGATACGCAGTATTTT